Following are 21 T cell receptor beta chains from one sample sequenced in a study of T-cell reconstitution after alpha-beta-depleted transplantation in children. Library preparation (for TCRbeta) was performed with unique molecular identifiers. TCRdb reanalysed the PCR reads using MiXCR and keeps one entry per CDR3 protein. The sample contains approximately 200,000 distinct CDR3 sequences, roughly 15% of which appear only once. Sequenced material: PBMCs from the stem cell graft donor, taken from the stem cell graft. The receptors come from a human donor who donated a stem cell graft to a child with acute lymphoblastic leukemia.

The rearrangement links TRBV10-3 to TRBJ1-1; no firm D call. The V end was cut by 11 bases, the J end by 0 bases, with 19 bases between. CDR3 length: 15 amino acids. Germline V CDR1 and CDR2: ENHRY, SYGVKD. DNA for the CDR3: TGTGCCGTTTCTGGGGAGGGAGGTATGAACACTGAAGCTTTCTTT. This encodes CAVSGEGGMNTEAFF.

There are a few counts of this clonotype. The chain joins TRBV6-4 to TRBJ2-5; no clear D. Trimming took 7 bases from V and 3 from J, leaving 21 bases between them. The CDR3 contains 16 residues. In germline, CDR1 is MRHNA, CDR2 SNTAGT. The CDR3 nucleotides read TGTGCCAGCATCCCCTTGGGGTTTAGTAGCAAAGAGACCCAGTACTTC. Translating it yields CASIPLGFSSKETQYF.

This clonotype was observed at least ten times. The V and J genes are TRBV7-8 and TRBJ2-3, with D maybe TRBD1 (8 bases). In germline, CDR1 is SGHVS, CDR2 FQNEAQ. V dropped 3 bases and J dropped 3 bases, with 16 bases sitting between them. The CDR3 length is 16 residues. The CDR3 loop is CASSFLGQGGTDTQYF. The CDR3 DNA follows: TGTGCCAGCAGCTTCCTTGGACAGGGAGGGACAGATACGCAGTATTTT.

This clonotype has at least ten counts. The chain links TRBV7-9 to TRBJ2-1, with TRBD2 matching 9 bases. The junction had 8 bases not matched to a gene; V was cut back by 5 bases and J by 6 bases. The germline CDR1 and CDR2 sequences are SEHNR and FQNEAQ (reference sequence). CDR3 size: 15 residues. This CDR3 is CASSTVAGVVNEQFF. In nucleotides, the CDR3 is TGTGCCAGCAGCACGGTAGCGGGAGTTGTCAATGAGCAGTTCTTC. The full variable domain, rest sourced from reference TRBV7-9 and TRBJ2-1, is DTGVSQNPRHKITKRGQNVTFRCDPISEHNRLYWYRQTLGQGPEFLTYFQNEAQLEKSRLLSDRFSAERPKGSFSTLEIQRTEQGDSAMYLCASSTVAGVVNEQFFGPGTRLTVL.

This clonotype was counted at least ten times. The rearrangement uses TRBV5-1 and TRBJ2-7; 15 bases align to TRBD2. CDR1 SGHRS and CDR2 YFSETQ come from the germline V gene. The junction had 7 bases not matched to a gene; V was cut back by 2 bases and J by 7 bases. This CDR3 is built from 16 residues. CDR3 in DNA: TGCGCCAGCAGCTTTGGACTAGCGGGAGGGCCGGGAGAGCAGTACTTC. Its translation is CASSFGLAGGPGEQYF.

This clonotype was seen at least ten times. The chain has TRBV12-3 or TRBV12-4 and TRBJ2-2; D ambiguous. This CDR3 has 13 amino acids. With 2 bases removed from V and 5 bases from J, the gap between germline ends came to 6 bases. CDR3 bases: TGTGCCAGCAGTTTAAGTAGAACCGGGGAGCTGTTTTTT. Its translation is CASSLSRTGELFF.

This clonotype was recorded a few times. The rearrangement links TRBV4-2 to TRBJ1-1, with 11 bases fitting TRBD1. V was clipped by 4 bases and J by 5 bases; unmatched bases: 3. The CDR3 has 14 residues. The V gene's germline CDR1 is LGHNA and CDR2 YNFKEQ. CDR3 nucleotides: TGTGCCAGCAGCCGGGGGACAGGGGGTACTGAAGCTTTCTTT. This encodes CASSRGTGGTEAFF.

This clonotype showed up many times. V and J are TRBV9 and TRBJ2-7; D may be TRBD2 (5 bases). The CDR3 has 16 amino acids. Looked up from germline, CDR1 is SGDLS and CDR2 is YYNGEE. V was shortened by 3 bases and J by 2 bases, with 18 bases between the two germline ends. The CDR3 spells CASSATPERFTYEQYF. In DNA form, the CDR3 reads TGTGCCAGCAGCGCAACCCCTGAGCGGTTTACCTACGAGCAGTACTTC.

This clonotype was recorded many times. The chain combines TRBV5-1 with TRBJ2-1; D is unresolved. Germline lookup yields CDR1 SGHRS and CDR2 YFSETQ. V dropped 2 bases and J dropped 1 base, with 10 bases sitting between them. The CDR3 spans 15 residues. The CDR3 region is CASSLGYPSYNEQFF. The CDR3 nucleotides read TGCGCCAGCAGCTTAGGCTACCCATCCTACAATGAGCAGTTCTTC.

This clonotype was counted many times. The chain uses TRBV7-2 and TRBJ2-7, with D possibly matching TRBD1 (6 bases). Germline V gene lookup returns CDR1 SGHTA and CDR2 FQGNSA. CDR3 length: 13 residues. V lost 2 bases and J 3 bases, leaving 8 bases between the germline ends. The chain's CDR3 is CASSLTGLYEQYF. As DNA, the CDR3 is TGTGCCAGCAGCTTAACAGGGCTCTACGAGCAGTACTTC. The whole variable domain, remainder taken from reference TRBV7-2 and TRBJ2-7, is GAGVSQSPSNKVTEKGKDVELRCDPISGHTALYWYRQSLGQGLEFLIYFQGNSAPDKSGLPSDRFSAERTGGSVSTLTIQRTQQEDSAVYLCASSLTGLYEQYFGPGTRLTVT.

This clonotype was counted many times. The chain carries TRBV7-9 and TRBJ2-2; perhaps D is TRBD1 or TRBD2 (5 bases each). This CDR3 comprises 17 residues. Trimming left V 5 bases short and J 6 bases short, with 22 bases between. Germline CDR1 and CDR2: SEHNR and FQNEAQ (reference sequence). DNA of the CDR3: TGTGCCAGCAGCCGGGGCGGTCGGGGAGTACGGCCCGGGGAGCTGTTTTTT. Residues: CASSRGGRGVRPGELFF.

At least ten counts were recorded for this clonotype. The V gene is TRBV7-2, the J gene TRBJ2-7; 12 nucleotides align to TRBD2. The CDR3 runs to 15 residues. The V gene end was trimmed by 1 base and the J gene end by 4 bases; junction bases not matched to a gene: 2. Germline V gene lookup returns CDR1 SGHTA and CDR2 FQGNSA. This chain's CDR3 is CASSLETSGRYEQYF. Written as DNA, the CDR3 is TGTGCCAGCAGCTTAGAAACTAGCGGGAGGTACGAGCAGTACTTC.

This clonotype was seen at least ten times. The CDR3 nucleotides are TGTGCCAGCAGCTTAGGACAGTTTAACACTGAAGCTTTCTTT. Its translation is CASSLGQFNTEAFF. The chain links TRBV7-2 to TRBJ1-1, with D possibly matching TRBD1 (5 bases). Germline values: CDR1 SGHTA, CDR2 FQGNSA. Trimming pared 1 base from V and 2 bases from J, leaving 8 bases between. This CDR3 comprises 14 residues.

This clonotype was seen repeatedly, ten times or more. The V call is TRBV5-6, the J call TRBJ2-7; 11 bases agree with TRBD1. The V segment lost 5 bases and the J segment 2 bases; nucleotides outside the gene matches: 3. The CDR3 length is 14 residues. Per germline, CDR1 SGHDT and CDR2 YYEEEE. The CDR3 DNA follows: TGTGCCAGCAGACCGGGACAGGGGGCCTACGAGCAGTACTTC. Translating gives CASRPGQGAYEQYF.

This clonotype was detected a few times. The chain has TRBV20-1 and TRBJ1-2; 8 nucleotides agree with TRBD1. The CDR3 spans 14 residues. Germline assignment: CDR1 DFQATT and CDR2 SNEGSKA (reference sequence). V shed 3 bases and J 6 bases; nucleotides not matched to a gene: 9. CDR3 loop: CSASPGQGRDGYTF. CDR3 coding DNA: TGCAGTGCTAGTCCCGGACAGGGCCGTGATGGCTACACCTTC.

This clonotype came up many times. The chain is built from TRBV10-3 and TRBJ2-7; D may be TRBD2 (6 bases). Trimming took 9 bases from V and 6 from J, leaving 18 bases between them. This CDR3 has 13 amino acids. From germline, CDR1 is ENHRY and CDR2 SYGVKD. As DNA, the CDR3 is TGTGCCATGTCGCGGGAAAGATTGGGCGAGCAGTACTTC. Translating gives CAMSRERLGEQYF.

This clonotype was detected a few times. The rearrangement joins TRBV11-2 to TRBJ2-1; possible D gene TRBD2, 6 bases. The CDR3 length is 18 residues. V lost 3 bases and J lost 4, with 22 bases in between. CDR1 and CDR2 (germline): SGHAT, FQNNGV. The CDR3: CASSLPPRYGSMYNEQFF. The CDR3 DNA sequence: TGTGCCAGCAGCTTGCCCCCCCGGTACGGGAGTATGTACAATGAGCAGTTCTTC.

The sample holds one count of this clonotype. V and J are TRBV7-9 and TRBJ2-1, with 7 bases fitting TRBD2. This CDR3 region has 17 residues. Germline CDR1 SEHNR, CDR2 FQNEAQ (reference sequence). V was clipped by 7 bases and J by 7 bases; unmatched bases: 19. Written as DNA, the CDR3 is TGTGCCAGCACCCCACTAGCTGCGGGAGAGGTAGTTAATGAGCAGTTCTTC. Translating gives CASTPLAAGEVVNEQFF. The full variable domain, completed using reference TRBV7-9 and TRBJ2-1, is DTGVSQNPRHKITKRGQNVTFRCDPISEHNRLYWYRQTLGQGPEFLTYFQNEAQLEKSRLLSDRFSAERPKGSFSTLEIQRTEQGDSAMYLCASTPLAAGEVVNEQFFGPGTRLTVL.

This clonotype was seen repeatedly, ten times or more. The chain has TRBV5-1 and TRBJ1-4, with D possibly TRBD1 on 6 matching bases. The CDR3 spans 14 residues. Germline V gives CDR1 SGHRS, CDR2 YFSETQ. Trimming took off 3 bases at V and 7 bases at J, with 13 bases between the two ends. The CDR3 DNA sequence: TGCGCCAGCAGCTCACAGGGTTCGGGTGAAAAACTGTTTTTT. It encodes CASSSQGSGEKLFF. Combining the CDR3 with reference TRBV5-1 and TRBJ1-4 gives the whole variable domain KAGVTQTPRYLIKTRGQQVTLSCSPISGHRSVSWYQQTPGQGLQFLFEYFSETQRNKGNFPGRFSGRQFSNSRSEMNVSTLELGDSALYLCASSSQGSGEKLFFGSGTQLSVL.

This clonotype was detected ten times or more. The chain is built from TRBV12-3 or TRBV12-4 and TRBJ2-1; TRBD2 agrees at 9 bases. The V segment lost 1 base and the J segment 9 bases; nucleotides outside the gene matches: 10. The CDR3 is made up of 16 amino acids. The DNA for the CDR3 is TGTGCCAGCAGTTTAGGTGGTAGCGGGAGCCAAATTGAGCAGTTCTTC. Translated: CASSLGGSGSQIEQFF.

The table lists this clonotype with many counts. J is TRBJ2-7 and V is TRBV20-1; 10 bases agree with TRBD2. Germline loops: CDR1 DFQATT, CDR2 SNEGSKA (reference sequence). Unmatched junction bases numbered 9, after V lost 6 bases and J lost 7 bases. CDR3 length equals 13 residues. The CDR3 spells CSAISGRAREQYF. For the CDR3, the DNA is TGCAGTGCCATCAGCGGGAGGGCCAGGGAGCAGTACTTC.